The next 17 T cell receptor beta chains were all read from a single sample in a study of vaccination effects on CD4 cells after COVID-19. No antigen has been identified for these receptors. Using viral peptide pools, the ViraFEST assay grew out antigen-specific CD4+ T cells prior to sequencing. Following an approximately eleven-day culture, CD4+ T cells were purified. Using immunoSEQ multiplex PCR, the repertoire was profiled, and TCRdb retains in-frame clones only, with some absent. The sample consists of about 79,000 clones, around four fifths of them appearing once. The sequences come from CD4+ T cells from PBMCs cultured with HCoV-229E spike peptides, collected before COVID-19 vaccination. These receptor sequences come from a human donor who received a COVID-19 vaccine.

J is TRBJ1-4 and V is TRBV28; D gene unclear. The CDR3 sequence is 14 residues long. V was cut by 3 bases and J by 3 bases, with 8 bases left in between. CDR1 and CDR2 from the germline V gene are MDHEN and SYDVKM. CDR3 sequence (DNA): TGTGCCAGCAGTTTCAGCGGCCCTAATGAAAAACTGTTTTTT. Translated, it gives CASSFSGPNEKLFF.

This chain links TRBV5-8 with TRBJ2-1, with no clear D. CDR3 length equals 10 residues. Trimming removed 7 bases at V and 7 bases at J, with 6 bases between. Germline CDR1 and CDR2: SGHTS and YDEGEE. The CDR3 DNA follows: TGTGCCAGCCCCGGAAATGAGCAGTTCTTC. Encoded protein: CASPGNEQFF.

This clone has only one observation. CDR3 residues: CASTLGGHGTEAFF. Written as DNA, the CDR3 is TGTGCCAGCACCCTGGGGGGGCATGGCACTGAAGCTTTCTTT. The chain employs TRBV6-5 and TRBJ1-1; possibly TRBD1 for D (6 bases). Per germline, CDR1 MNHEY and CDR2 SVGAGI. V was clipped by 7 bases and J by 4 bases, with 16 bases between them. This CDR3 is built from 14 residues.

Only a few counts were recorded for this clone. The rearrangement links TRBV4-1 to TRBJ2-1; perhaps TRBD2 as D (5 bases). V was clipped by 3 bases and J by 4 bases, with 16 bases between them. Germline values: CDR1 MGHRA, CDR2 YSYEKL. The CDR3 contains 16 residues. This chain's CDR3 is CASSQINGMGYNEQFF. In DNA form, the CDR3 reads TGCGCCAGCAGCCAGATCAACGGGATGGGTTACAATGAGCAGTTCTTC.

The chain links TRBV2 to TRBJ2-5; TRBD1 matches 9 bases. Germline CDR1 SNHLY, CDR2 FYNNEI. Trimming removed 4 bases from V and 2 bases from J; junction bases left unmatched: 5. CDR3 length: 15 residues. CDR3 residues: CASSVQGARQETQYF. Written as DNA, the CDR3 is TGTGCCAGCAGTGTACAGGGGGCGCGGCAAGAGACCCAGTACTTC.

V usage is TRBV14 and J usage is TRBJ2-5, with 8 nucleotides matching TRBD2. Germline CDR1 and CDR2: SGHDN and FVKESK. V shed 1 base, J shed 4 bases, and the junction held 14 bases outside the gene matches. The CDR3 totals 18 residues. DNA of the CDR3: TGTGCCAGCAGCCAAGGAGTAGCGGGGTTTGTACGTCGAGAGACCCAGTACTTC. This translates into CASSQGVAGFVRRETQYF.

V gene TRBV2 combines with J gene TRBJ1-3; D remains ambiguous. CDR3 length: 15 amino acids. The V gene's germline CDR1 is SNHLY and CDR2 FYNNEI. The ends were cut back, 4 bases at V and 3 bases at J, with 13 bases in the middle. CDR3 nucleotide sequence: TGTGCCAGCAGTGTGGAAAGGGCCTTTGGAAACACCATATATTTT. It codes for CASSVERAFGNTIYF.

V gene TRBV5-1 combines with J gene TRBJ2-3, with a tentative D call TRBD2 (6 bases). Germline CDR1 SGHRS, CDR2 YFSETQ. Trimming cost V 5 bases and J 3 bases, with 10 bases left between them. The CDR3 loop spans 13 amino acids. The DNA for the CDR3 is TGCGCCAGCAGGTGGGACTTAACAGATACGCAGTATTTT. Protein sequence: CASRWDLTDTQYF.

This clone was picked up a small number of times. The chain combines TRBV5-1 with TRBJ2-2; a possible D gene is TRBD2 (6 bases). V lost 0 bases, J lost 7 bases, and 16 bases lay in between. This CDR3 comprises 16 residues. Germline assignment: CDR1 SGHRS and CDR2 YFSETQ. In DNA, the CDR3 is TGCGCCAGCAGCTTGGAGTTACTAGCAAGTGGCGGGGAGCTGTTTTTT. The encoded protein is CASSLELLASGGELFF. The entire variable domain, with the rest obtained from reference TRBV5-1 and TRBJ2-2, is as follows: KAGVTQTPRYLIKTRGQQVTLSCSPISGHRSVSWYQQTPGQGLQFLFEYFSETQRNKGNFPGRFSGRQFSNSRSEMNVSTLELGDSALYLCASSLELLASGGELFFGEGSRLTVL.

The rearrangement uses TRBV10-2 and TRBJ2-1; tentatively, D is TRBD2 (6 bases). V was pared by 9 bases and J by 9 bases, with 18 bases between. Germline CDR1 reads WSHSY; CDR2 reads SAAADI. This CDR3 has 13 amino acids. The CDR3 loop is CASTVTGGSEQFF. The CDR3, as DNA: TGCGCCAGTACAGTGACTGGGGGGAGTGAGCAGTTCTTC.

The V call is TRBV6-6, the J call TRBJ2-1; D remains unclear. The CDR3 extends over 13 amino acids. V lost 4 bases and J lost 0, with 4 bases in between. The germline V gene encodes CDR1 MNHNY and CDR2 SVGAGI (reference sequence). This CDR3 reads CASSFYSYNEQFF. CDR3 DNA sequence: TGTGCCAGCAGTTTCTACTCCTACAATGAGCAGTTCTTC.

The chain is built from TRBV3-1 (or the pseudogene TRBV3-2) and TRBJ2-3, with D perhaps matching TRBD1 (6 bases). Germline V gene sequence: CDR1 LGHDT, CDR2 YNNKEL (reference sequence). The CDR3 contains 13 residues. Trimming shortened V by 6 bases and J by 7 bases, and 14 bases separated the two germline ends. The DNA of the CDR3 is TGTGCCAGCAGTTTAGGGGGTGCAAATACGCAGTATTTT. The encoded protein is CASSLGGANTQYF.

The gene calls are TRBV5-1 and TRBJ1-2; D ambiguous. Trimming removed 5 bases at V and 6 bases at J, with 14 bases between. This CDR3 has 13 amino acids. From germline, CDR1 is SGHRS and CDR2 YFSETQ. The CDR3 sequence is CASSSRLANGYTF. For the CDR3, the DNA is TGCGCCAGCAGTTCACGACTGGCAAATGGCTACACCTTC.

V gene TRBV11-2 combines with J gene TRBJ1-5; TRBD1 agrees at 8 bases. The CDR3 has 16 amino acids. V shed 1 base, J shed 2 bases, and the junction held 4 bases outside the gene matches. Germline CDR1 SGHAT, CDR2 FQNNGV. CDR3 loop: CASSLAGGQGNQPQHF. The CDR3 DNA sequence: TGTGCCAGCAGCTTAGCAGGGGGCCAGGGCAATCAGCCCCAGCATTTT.

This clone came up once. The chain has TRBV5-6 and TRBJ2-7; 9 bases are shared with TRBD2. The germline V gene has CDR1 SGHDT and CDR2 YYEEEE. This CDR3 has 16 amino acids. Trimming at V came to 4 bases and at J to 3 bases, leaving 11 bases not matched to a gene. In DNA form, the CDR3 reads TGTGCCAGCAGCCCCAAAGGGGCGGGGGGGGGCTACGAGCAGTACGTC. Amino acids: CASSPKGAGGGYEQYV.

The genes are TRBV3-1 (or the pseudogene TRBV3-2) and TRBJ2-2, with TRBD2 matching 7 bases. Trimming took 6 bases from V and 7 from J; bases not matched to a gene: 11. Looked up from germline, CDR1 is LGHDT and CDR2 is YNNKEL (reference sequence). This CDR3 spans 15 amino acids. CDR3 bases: TGTGCCAGCAGACATCGATGGGAGGGTCACGGGGAGCTGTTTTTT. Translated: CASRHRWEGHGELFF.

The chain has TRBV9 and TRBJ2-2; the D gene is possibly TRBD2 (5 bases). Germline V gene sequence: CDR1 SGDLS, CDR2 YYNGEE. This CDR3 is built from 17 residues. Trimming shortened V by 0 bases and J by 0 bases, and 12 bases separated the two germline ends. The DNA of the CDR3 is TGTGCCAGCAGCGTAGGAATAGGCGGGCCGAACACCGGGGAGCTGTTTTTT. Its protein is CASSVGIGGPNTGELFF.